These 2 T cell receptor beta chains share one sample of origin, sequenced in a study of cytomegalovirus exposure and HLA in healthy donors. Primers included in the PCR were 60 Vbeta and 13 Jbeta primers. Sequenced by immunoSEQ multiplex PCR; TCRdb stores in-frame clones only, minus some. This repertoire shows around 150,000 clones, 80% to 85% found once; its top ten account for more than 1.5%. Sequencing was performed on PBMCs. These receptors were obtained from a man in his late teens or twenties in good health and CMV-seronegative.

The CDR3 region has the DNA TGTGCCAGCAGCTTAGAGGGGTACGGGAGCTCTGGGGCCAACGTCCTGACTTTC. Encoded protein: CASSLEGYGSSGANVLTF. The chain combines TRBV13 with TRBJ2-6, with D perhaps TRBD2 (6 bases). V shed 1 base and J shed 0 bases, with 13 bases lying between them. The germline V gene encodes CDR1 PRHDT and CDR2 FYEKMQ (reference sequence). This CDR3 is 18 amino acids long.

This chain connects TRBV7-8 to TRBJ2-7; a possible D gene is TRBD1 (6 bases). The CDR3 has 13 amino acids. Germline V gene data show CDR1 as SGHVS and CDR2 as FQNEAQ. V was clipped by 3 bases and J by 3 bases, with 9 bases between them. The CDR3: CASSLRGSYEQYF. CDR3 bases: TGTGCCAGCAGCTTGAGGGGGAGCTACGAGCAGTACTTC.